This TCR beta chain is from a study of blood T cell repertoires in COVID-19. From germline, CDR1 is DFQATT and CDR2 SNEGSKA (reference sequence). Trimming shortened V by 3 bases and J by 2 bases, and 17 bases separated the two germline ends. The CDR3 is 15 residues long. The data were produced by immunoSEQ multiplex PCR, yet TCRdb's version contains in-frame clones alone and is incomplete. The sample consists of approximately 190,000 clones, less than 90% of them appearing once. The V call is TRBV20-1, the J call TRBJ2-7; D possibly corresponds to TRBD2 (6 bases). The specimen was peripheral blood. The TCR comes from a human donor in a cohort sampled during active COVID-19. The CDR3 DNA sequence: TGCAGTGCTAGTTCCCGTTCGAGCGGGCCCTACGAGCAGTACTTC. It specifies CSASSRSSGPYEQYF.